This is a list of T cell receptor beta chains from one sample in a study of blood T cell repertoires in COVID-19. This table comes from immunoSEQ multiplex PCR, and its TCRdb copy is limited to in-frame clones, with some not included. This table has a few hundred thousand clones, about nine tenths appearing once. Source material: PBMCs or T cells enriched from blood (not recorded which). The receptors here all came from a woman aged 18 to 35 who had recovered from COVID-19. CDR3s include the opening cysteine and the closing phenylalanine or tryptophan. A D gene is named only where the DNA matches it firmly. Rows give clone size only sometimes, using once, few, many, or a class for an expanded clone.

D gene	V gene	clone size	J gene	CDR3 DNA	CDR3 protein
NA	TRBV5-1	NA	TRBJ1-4	TGCGCCAGCAGCTTGGGTCCCTCAACTAATGAAAAACTGTTTTTT	CASSLGPSTNEKLFF
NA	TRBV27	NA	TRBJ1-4	TGTGCCAGCAGCACCGGCCGGGGTAATGAAAAACTGTTTTTT	CASSTGRGNEKLFF
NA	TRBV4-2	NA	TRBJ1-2	TGTGCCAGCAGCCAAGCGGGACTTTATGGCTACACCTTC	CASSQAGLYGYTF
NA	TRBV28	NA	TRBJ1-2	TGTGCCAGCAGTTTCGGGGACACTAACTATGGCTACACCTTC	CASSFGDTNYGYTF
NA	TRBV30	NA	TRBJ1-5	TGTGCGTGTGGTCGGGGCAATCAGCCCCAGCATTTT	CACGRGNQPQHF
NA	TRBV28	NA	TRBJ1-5	TGTGCCAGCAGTTTGAGGACAGCGGCTAGCAATCAGCCCCAGCATTTT	CASSLRTAASNQPQHF
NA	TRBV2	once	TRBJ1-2	TGTGCCAGCAGTGATCCAGACAGCTATGGCTACACCTTC	CASSDPDSYGYTF
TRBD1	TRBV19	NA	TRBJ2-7	TGTGCCAGTAGCCAGGGGGCGACCTACGAGCAGTACTTC	CASSQGATYEQYF
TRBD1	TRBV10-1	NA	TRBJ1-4	TGCGCCAGCAGTTCACAAGGGACAGTTGAAAAACTGTTTTTT	CASSSQGTVEKLFF
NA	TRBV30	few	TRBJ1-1	TGTGCCTGGAGCTTTACCGGGGTTACTGAAGCTTTCTTT	CAWSFTGVTEAFF
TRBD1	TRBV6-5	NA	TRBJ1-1	TGTGCCAGCAGAGGCTGGGACAGGGGAAACACTGAAGCTTTCTTT	CASRGWDRGNTEAFF
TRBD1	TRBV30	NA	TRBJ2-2	TGTGCCTGGAGTGTACGGGACAGGAGCAACACCGGGGAGCTGTTTTTT	CAWSVRDRSNTGELFF
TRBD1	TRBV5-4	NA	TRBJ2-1	TGTGCCAGCAGCTTGGTGGGACAGGGCTACAATGAGCAGTTCTTC	CASSLVGQGYNEQFF
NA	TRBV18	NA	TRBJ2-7	TGTGCCAGCTCATCAAACAGGGACTCCTACGAGCAGTACTTC	CASSSNRDSYEQYF
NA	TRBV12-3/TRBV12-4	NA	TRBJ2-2	TGTGCCAGCAGTCGAGATACCGGGGAGCTGTTTTTT	CASSRDTGELFF